A selection of T cell receptor beta chains follows, all from one sample in a study of T cell responses to AZD1222 COVID-19 vaccine. Method: immunoSEQ multiplex PCR; TCRdb's copy keeps in-frame clones and lacks some. The sample lists fewer than 150,000 clones; 80% to 90% were seen once. This specimen consisted of peripheral blood, obtained on day 0 of AZD1222 vaccination. The source of these receptors is an adult in good health. CDR3s include the opening cysteine and the closing phenylalanine or tryptophan. A D gene is named only where the DNA matches it firmly. Only some rows state a clone size, as once, few, many or a class for expanded clones.

.	TRBV20-1	TRBD1	TRBJ2-4	TGCAGTGCTAGTCACAGGGGGTTAGCCAAAAACATTCAGTACTTC	CSASHRGLAKNIQYF
few	TRBV11-3	TRBD1	TRBJ2-7	TGTGCCAGCAGCTTTCGGCAGGGGGACTCCTACGAGCAGTACTTC	CASSFRQGDSYEQYF
.	TRBV6-5	.	TRBJ2-3	TGTGCCAGCAGTAACCGAGGGGGTCGGGCAGATACGCAGTATTTT	CASSNRGGRADTQYF
.	TRBV5-1	TRBD1	TRBJ1-2	TGCGCCAGCAGCTCCGGACAGGGCGATGGCTACACCTTC	CASSSGQGDGYTF
.	TRBV18	.	TRBJ1-4	TGTGCCAGCTCACCAGGGGCCACTAATGAAAAACTGTTTTTT	CASSPGATNEKLFF
.	TRBV5-4	.	TRBJ2-2	TGTGCCAGCAGCTTACAGGGGAACACCGGGGAGCTGTTTTTT	CASSLQGNTGELFF
few	TRBV5-6	TRBD1	TRBJ1-2	TGTGCCAGCAGCAATCCTAACAGGGGAACGGGCGCCAGCTACACCTTC	CASSNPNRGTGASYTF
.	TRBV5-1	.	TRBJ2-6	TGCGCCAGCAGCCCTACGGCCCCAGGGGCCAACGTCCTGACTTTC	CASSPTAPGANVLTF
.	TRBV28	.	TRBJ1-4	TGTGCCAGCAGCCGGGACGGAAGAAATGAAAAACTGTTTTTT	CASSRDGRNEKLFF
.	TRBV7-8	.	TRBJ1-3	TGTGCCAGCAGCCCTCGTACCACAGGGTCTGGAAACACCATATATTTT	CASSPRTTGSGNTIYF
.	TRBV4-1	TRBD2	TRBJ2-7	TGCGCCAGCAGCCAAGGCTCTAGCGGGAGGAGCTCCTACGAGCAGTACTTC	CASSQGSSGRSSYEQYF